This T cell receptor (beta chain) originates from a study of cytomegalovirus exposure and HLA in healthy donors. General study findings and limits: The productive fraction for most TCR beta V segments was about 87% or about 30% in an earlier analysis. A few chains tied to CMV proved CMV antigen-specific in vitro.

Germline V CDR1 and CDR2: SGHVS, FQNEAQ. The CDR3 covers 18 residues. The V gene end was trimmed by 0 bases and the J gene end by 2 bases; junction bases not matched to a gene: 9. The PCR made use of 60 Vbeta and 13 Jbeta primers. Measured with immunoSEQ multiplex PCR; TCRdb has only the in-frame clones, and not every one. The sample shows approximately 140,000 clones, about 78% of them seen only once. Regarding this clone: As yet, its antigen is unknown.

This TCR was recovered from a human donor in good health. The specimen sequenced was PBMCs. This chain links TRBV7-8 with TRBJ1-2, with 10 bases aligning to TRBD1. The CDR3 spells CASSLAWTGGPPNYGYTF. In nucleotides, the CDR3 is TGTGCCAGCAGCTTAGCCTGGACAGGGGGGCCGCCCAACTATGGCTACACCTTC.